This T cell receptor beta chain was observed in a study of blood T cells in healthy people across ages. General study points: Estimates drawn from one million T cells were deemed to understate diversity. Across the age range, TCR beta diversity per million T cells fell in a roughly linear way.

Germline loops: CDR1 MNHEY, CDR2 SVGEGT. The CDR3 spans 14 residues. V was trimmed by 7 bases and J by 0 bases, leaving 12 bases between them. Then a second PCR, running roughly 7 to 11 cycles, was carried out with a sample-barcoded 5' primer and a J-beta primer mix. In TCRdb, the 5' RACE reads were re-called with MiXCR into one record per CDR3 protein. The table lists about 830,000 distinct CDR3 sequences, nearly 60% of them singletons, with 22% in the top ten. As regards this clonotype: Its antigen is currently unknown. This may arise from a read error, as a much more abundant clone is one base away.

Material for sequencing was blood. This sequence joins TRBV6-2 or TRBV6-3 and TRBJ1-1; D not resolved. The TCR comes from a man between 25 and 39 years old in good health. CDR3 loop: CASTHERMNTEAFF. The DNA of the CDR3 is TGTGCCAGCACCCACGAGAGGATGAACACTGAAGCTTTCTTT.